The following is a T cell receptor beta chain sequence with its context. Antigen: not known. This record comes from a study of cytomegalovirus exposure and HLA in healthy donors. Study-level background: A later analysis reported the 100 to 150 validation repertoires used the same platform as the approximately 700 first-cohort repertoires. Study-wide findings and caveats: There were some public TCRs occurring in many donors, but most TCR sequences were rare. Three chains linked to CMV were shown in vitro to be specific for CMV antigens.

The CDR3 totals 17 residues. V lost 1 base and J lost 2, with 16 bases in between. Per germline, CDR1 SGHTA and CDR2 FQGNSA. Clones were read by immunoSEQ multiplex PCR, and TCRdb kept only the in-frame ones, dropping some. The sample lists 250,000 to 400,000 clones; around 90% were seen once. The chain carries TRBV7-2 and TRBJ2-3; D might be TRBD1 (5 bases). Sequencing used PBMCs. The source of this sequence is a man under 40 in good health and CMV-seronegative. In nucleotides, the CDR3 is TGTGCCAGCAGCTTAGACCCAGGGTCAGTGGTCACAGATACGCAGTATTTT. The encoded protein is CASSLDPGSVVTDTQYF.